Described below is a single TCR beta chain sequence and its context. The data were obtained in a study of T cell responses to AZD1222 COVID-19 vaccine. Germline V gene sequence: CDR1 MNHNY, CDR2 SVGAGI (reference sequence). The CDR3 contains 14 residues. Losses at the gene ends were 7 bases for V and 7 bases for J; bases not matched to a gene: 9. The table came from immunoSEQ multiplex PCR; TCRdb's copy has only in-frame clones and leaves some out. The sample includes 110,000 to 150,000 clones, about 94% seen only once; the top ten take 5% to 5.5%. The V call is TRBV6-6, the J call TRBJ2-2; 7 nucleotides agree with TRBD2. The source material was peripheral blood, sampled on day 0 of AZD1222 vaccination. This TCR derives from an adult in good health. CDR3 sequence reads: CASINGEGSGELFF. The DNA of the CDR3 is TGTGCCAGCATCAACGGGGAGGGAAGCGGGGAGCTGTTTTTT.